This T cell receptor (beta chain) was sequenced for a study of T cells after yellow fever vaccination. On this clonotype: The antigen remains unidentified.

UMIs and a universal primer site were added when TCR cDNA was made by 5'RACE template switching. Each CDR3 protein is one row after TCRdb ran MiXCR on the 5' RACE reads. The table lists about 350,000 distinct CDR3 sequences, approximately 10% of them singletons. J lost 1 base, V lost 5 bases, and 1 base had no gene match. Germline CDR1 ENHRY, CDR2 SYGVKD. The CDR3 consists of 13 residues. Study-wide points: Contamination by abundant bulk-population clonotypes could be present in FACS-sorted repertoires. Some clonotypes, a small share, were shared between CD4 and CD8 compartments.

Sequenced here: PBMCs, sampled on the day of the first yellow fever vaccination. This clonotype was obtained from a man aged 18 to 30 who received the YFV17D yellow fever vaccine. The J gene is TRBJ1-1, the V gene TRBV10-3, with TRBD1 matching over 7 bases. The CDR3 DNA follows: TGTGCCATCAGTTCAGGGGGGAACACTGAAGCTTTCTTT. Its translation is CAISSGGNTEAFF.